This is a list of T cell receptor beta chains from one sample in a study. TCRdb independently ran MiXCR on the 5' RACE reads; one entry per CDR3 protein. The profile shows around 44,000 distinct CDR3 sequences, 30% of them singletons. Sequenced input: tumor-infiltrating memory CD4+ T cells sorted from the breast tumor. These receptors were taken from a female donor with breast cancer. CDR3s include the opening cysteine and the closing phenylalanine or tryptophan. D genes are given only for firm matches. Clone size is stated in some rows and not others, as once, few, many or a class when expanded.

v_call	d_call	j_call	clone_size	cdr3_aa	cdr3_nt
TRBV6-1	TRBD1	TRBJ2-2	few	CASSSTGTAKNTGELFF	TGTGCCAGCAGTTCCACCGGGACAGCGAAAAACACCGGGGAGCTGTTTTTT
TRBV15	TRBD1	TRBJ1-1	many	CATSSLESGQTEAFF	TGTGCCACCAGCAGCTTAGAATCGGGACAGACTGAAGCTTTCTTT
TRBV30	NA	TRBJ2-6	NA	CAWSVRRLLGANVLTF	TGTGCCTGGAGTGTACGCAGGCTTCTGGGGGCCAACGTCCTGACTTTC
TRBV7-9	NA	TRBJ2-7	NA	CASSLTRDPGYEQYF	TGTGCCAGCAGCTTAACTCGGGACCCCGGCTACGAGCAGTACTTC
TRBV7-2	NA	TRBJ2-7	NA	CASSLAGYSYEQYF	TGTGCCAGCAGCTTAGCCGGTTACTCCTACGAGCAGTACTTC
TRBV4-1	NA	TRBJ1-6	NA	CASSQGSSYNSPLHF	TGCGCCAGCAGCCAAGGAAGCTCCTATAATTCACCCCTCCACTTT
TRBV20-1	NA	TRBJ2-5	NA	CSANGQGVQETQYF	TGCAGTGCTAACGGCCAAGGAGTCCAAGAGACCCAGTACTTC
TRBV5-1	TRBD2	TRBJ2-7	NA	CASESSGRATEQYF	TGCGCCAGCGAATCCAGCGGGAGGGCCACTGAGCAGTACTTC
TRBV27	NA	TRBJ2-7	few	CASSTRKGLTYEQYF	TGTGCCAGCAGTACCAGGAAGGGACTTACCTACGAGCAGTACTTC
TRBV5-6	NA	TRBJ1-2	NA	CASSSSGMVYGYTF	TGTGCCAGCAGCTCATCAGGAATGGTCTATGGCTACACCTTC
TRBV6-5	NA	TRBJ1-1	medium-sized	CASSPLIGAPGNTEAFF	TGTGCCAGCAGCCCACTAATTGGGGCCCCTGGGAACACTGAAGCTTTCTTT
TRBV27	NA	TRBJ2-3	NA	CASSLLGRVGDTQYF	TGTGCCAGCAGTTTACTCGGCAGGGTCGGTGATACGCAGTATTTT
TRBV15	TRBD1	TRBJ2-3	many	CATSSDSPDRVPDTQYF	TGTGCCACCAGCAGTGACTCCCCGGACAGGGTCCCAGATACGCAGTATTTT
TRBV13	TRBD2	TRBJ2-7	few	CASSPGTSGSVPSYEQYF	TGTGCCAGCAGCCCCGGGACTAGCGGGAGTGTGCCATCCTACGAGCAGTACTTC
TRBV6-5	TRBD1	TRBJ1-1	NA	CASRELVGTGVTEAFF	TGTGCCAGCAGGGAATTGGTAGGGACAGGGGTCACTGAAGCTTTCTTT
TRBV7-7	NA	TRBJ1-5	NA	CASSLRIYGCQPQHF	NA
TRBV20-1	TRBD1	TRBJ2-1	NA	CSARELTGGWGEQFF	TGCAGTGCTAGAGAACTGACAGGGGGTTGGGGAGAGCAGTTCTTC
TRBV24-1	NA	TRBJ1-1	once	CASADGVQAFF	TGTGCCAGTGCGGACGGTGTTCAAGCTTTCTTT
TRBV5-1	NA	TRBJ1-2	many	CASSLEQAGYGYTF	TGCGCCAGCAGCTTGGAACAGGCAGGCTATGGCTACACCTTC